This T cell receptor (beta chain) is from a study of Ad26.COV2.S vaccination and SARS-CoV-2 variants. Study at large: Donor got 5x10^10 or 1x10^11 viral particles of Ad26.COV2.S.

The treatment here: around 19 received Ad26.COV2.S at low or high dose, single or two shots; several received placebo; per-sample allocation not given. Sampling occurred on day 63 after the first vaccine or placebo injection. Boston provided a donor who was an adult aged 18-55 years. The vaccine delivered Wuhan-strain SARS-CoV-2 spike through an Ad26 vector. TCRdb's table, derived via immunoSEQ multiplex PCR, lists solely in-frame clones and lacks some. Among around 400,000 clones listed, around 90% were seen once. Only one count was recorded for this clone. Its antigen is not identified. Other DNA sequences in the sample encode the same CDR3. Study conclusions and caveats: People who got the vaccine or the placebo had similar non-spike TCR breadth.

This TCR derives from a person aged 18-65 years who received the Ad26.COV2.S COVID-19 vaccine or a placebo. Material: peripheral blood, obtained in a trial of Ad26.COV2.S vaccine versus placebo.

In nucleotides, the CDR3 is TGTGCCAGCAGTTCTACCGTTTCTGGGGCCAACGTCCTGACTTTC. Its translation: CASSSTVSGANVLTF. The rearrangement uses TRBV7-9 and TRBJ2-6, with D uncertain. Trimming removed 6 bases from V and 1 base from J, with 10 bases in between. This CDR3 contains 15 residues. CDR1 and CDR2 (germline): SEHNR, FQNEAQ (reference sequence).